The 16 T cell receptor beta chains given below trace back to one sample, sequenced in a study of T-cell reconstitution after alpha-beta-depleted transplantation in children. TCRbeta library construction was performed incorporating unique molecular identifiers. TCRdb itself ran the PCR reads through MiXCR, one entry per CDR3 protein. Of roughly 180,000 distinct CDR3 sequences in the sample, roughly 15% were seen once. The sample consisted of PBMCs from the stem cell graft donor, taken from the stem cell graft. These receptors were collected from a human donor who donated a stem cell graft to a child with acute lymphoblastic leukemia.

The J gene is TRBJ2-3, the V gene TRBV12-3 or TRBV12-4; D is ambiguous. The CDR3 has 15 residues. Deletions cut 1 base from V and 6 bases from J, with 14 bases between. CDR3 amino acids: CASSLDRVSPDTQYF. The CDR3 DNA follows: TGTGCCAGCAGTTTAGATCGAGTCTCTCCGGATACGCAGTATTTT.

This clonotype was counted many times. The CDR3 spells CSARDHGLAGYEQYF. DNA of the CDR3: TGCAGTGCTAGAGACCATGGACTAGCGGGGTACGAGCAGTACTTC. The rearrangement links TRBV20-1 to TRBJ2-7; 12 bases agree with TRBD2. In germline, CDR1 is DFQATT, CDR2 SNEGSKA (reference sequence). CDR3 length equals 15 residues. The junction had 4 bases not matched to a gene; V was cut back by 0 bases and J by 4 bases.

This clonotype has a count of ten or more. CDR3 coding DNA: TGTGCCAGCAGCTTAGCGGGCCTCCGGTTAGCCAAAAACATTCAGTACTTC. This codes for CASSLAGLRLAKNIQYF. The V and J genes are TRBV7-2 and TRBJ2-4; the D is unclear. CDR3 length equals 17 residues. In germline, CDR1 is SGHTA, CDR2 FQGNSA. V was shortened by 0 bases and J by 0 bases, with 12 bases between the two germline ends. Full variable domain (rest looked up from reference TRBV7-2 and TRBJ2-4): GAGVSQSPSNKVTEKGKDVELRCDPISGHTALYWYRQSLGQGLEFLIYFQGNSAPDKSGLPSDRFSAERTGGSVSTLTIQRTQQEDSAVYLCASSLAGLRLAKNIQYFGAGTRLSVL.

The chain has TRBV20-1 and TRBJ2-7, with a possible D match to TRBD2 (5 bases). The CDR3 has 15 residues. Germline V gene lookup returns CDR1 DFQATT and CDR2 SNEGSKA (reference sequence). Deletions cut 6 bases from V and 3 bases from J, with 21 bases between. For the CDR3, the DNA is TGCAGTGCGCCGAGGGCGGGTCGCCCCATCTACGAGCAGTACTTC. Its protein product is CSAPRAGRPIYEQYF.

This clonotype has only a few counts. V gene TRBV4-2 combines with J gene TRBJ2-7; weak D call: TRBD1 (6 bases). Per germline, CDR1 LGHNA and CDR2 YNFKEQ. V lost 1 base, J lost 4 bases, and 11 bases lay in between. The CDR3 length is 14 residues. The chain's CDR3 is CASSQVGGVYEQYF. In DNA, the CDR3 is TGTGCCAGCAGCCAAGTAGGGGGAGTGTACGAGCAGTACTTC.

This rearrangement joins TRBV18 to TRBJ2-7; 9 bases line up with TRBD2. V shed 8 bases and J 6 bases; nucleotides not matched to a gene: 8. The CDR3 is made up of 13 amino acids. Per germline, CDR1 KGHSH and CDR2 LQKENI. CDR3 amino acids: CASATQRGVEQYF. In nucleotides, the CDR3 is TGTGCCAGCGCAACACAGCGGGGGGTCGAGCAGTACTTC.

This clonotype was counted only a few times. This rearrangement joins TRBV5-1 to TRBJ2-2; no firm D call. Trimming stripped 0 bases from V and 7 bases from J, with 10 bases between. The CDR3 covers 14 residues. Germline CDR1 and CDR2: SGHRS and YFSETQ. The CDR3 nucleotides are TGCGCCAGCAGCTTGGTAACAGCGAGCGGGGAGCTGTTTTTT. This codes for CASSLVTASGELFF.

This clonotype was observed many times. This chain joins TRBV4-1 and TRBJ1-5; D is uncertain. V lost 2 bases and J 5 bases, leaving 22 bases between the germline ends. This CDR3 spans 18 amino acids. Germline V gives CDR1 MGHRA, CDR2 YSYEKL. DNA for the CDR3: TGCGCCAGCAGCCAATGGGAGCGGGGAGACCTCTCGGATCAGCCCCAGCATTTT. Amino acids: CASSQWERGDLSDQPQHF.

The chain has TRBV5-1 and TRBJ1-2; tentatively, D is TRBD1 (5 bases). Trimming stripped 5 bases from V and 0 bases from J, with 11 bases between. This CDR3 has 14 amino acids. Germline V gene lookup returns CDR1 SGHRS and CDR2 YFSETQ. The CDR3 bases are TGCGCCAGCAGTTTAGAGGGGACTAACTATGGCTACACCTTC. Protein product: CASSLEGTNYGYTF.

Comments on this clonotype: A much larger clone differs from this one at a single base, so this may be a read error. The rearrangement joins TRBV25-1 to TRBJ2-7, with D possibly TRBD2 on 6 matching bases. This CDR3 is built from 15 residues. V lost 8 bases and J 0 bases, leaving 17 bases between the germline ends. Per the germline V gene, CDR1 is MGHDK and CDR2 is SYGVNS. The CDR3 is CASGGTRESSYEQYF. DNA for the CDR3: TGTGCCAGCGGTGGGACGCGGGAAAGCTCCTACGAGCAGTACTTC.

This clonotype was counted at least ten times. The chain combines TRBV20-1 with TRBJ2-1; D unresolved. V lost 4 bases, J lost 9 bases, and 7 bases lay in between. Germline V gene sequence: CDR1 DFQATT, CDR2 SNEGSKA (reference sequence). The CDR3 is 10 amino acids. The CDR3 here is CSANRPEQFF. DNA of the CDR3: TGCAGTGCTAACAGACCTGAGCAGTTCTTC.

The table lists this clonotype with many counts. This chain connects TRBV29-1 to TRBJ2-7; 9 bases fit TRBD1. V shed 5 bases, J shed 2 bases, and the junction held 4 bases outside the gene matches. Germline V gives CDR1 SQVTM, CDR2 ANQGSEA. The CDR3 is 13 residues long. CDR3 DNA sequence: TGCAGCGTTACCGGGGACAGGGCCTACGAGCAGTACTTC. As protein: CSVTGDRAYEQYF.

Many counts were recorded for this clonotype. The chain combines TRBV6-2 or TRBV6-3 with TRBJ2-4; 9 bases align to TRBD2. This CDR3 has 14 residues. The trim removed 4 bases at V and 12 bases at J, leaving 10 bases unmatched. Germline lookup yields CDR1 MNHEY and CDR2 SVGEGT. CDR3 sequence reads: CASSSSSGIKNQYF. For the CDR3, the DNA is TGTGCCAGCAGTTCTTCTAGCGGGATAAAGAATCAGTACTTC.

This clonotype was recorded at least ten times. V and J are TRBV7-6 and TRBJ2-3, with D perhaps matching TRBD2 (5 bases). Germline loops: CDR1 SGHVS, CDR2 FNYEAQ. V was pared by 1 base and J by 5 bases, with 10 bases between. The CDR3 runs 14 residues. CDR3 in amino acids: CASSLGGFGDTQYF. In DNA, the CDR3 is TGTGCCAGCAGCTTAGGAGGGTTCGGAGATACGCAGTATTTT.

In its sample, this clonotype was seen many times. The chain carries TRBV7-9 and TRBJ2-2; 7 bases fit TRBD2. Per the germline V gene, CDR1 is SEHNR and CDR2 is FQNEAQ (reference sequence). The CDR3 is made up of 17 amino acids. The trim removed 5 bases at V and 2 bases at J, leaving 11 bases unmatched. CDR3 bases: TGTGCCAGCAGCGTCCCGGGGGGAGGGGCTAACACCGGGGAGCTGTTTTTT. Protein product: CASSVPGGGANTGELFF.

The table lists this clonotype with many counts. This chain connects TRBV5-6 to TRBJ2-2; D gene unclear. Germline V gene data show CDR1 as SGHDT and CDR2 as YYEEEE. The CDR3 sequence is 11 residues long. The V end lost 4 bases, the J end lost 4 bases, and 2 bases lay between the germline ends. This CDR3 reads CASSVTGELFF. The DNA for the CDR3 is TGTGCCAGCAGCGTCACCGGGGAGCTGTTTTTT.